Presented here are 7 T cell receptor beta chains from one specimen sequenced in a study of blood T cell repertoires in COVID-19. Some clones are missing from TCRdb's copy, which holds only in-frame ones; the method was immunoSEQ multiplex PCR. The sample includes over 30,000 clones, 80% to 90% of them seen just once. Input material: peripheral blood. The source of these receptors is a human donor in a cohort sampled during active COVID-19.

The CDR3 region is CARSLLTGYPYEQYF. CDR3 DNA sequence: TGTGCCAGAAGTCTTCTAACAGGGTATCCTTACGAGCAGTACTTC. V usage is TRBV7-5 and J usage is TRBJ2-7; the table names TRBD1, a call not compared with the DNA. TRBV7-5 is listed as a pseudogene. The CDR3 loop spans 15 amino acids.

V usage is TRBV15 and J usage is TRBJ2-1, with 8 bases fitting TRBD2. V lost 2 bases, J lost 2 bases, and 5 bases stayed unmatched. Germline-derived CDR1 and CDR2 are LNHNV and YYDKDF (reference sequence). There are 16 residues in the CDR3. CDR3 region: CATSRPPGGTYNEQFF. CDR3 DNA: TGTGCCACCAGCAGACCGCCGGGAGGGACCTACAATGAGCAGTTCTTC.

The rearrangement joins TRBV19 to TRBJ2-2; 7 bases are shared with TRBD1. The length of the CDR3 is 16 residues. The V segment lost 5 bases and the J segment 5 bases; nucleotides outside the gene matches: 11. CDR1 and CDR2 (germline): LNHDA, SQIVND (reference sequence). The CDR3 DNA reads TGTGCCAGTAGTCCCCGACAGGGTGGAGATACCGGGGAGCTGTTTTTT. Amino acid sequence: CASSPRQGGDTGELFF.

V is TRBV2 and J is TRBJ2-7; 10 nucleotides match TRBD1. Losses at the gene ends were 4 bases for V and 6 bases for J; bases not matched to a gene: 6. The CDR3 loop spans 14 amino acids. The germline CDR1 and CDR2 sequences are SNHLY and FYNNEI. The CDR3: CASSGQGATAEQYF. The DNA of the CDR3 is TGTGCCAGCAGTGGACAGGGGGCGACCGCCGAGCAGTACTTC.

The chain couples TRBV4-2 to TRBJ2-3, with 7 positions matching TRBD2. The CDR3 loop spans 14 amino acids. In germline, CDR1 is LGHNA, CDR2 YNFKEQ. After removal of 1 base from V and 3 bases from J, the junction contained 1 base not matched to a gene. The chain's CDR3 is CASSQVGRTDTQYF. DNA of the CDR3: TGTGCCAGCAGCCAAGTCGGGAGGACAGATACGCAGTATTTT.

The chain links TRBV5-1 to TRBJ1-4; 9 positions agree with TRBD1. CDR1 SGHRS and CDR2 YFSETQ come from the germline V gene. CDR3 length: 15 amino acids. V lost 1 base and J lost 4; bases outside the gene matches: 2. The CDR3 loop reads CASSLLGQGNEKLFF. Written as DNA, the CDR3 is TGCGCCAGCAGCTTGTTGGGACAGGGTAATGAAAAACTGTTTTTT. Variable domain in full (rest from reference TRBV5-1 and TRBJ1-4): KAGVTQTPRYLIKTRGQQVTLSCSPISGHRSVSWYQQTPGQGLQFLFEYFSETQRNKGNFPGRFSGRQFSNSRSEMNVSTLELGDSALYLCASSLLGQGNEKLFFGSGTQLSVL.

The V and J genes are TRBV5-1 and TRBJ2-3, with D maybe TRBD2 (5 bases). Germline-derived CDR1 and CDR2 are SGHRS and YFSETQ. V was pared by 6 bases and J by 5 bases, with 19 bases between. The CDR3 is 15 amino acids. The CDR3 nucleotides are TGCGCCAGCACCTCGGGGTTTCCTTCGGAAGATACGCAGTATTTT. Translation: CASTSGFPSEDTQYF.